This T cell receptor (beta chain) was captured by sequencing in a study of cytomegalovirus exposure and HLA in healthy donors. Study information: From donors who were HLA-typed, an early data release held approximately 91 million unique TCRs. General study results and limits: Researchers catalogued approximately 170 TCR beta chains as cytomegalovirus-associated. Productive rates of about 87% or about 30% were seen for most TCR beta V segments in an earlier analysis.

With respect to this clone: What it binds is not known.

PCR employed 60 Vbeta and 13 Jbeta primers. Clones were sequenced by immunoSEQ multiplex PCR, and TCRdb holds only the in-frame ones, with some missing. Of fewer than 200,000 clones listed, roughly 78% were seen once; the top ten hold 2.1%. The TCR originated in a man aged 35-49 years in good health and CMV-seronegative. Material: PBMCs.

The DNA of the CDR3 is TGTGCCAGCAGCTTAGTAGTAACAGGGGGCGTGGGCACCGGGGAGCTGTTTTTT. Translated, it gives CASSLVVTGGVGTGELFF. The chain uses TRBV7-6 and TRBJ2-2, with 9 bases fitting TRBD1. From germline, CDR1 is SGHVS and CDR2 FNYEAQ. The CDR3 is made up of 18 amino acids. The trim removed 1 base at V and 4 bases at J, leaving 10 bases unmatched. Supplemented by reference TRBV7-6 and TRBJ2-2, the full variable domain reads GAGVSQSPRYKVTKRGQDVALRCDPISGHVSLYWYRQALGQGPEFLTYFNYEAQQDKSGLPNDRFSAERPEGSISTLTIQRTEQRDSAMYRCASSLVVTGGVGTGELFFGEGSRLTVL.